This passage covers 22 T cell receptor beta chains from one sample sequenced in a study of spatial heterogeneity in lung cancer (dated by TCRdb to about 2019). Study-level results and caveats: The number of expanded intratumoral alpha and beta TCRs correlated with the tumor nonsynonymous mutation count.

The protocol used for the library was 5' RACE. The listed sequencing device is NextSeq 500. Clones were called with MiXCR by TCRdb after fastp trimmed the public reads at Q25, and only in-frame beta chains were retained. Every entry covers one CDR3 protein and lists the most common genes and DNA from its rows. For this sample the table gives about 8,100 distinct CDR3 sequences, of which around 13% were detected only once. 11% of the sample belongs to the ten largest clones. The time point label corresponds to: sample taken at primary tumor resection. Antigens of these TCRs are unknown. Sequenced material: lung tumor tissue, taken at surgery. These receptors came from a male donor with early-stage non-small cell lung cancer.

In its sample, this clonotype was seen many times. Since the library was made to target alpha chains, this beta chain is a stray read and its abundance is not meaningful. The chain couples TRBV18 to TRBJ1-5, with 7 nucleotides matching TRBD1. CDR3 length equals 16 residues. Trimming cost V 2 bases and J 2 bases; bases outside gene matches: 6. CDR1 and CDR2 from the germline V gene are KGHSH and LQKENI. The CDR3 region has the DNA TGTGCCAGCTCACCAAGACAGGGCGAGGGCAATCAGCCCCAGCATTTT. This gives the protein CASSPRQGEGNQPQHF.

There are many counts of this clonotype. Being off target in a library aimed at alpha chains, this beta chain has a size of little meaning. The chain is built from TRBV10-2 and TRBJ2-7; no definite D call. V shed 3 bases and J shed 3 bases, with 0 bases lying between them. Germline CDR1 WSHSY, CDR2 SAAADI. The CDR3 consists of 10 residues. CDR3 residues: CASSDYEQYF. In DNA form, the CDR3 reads TGCGCCAGCAGTGACTACGAGCAGTACTTC.

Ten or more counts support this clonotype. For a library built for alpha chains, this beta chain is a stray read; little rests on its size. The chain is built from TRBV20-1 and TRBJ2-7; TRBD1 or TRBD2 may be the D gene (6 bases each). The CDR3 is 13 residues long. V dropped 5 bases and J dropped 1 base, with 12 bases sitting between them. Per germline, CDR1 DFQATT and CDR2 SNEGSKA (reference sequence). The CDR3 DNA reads TGCAGTGCTCAAAGGGGGGCGTCCTACGAGCAGTACTTC. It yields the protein CSAQRGASYEQYF.

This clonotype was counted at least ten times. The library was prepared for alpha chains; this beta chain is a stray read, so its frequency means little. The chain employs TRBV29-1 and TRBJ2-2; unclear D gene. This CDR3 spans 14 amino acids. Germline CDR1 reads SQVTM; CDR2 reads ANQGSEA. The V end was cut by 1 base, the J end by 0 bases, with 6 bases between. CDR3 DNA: TGCAGCGTTGAAGGCCTCGCGAACACCGGGGAGCTGTTTTTT. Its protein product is CSVEGLANTGELFF.

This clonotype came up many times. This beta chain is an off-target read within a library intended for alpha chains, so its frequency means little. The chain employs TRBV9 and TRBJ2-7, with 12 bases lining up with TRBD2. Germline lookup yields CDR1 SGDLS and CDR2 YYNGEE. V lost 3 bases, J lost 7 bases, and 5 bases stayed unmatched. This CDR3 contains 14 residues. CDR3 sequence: CASSGGLAGLEQYF. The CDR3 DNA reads TGTGCCAGCAGCGGCGGACTAGCGGGACTTGAGCAGTACTTC.

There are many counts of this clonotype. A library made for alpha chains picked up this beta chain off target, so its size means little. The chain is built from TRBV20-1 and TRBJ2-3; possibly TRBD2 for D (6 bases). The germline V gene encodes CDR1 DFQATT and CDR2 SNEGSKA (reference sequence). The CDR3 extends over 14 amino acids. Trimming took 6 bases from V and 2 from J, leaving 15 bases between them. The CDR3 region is CSARRGGTTDTQYF. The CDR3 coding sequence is TGCAGTGCCCGCCGTGGGGGGACCACAGATACGCAGTATTTT.

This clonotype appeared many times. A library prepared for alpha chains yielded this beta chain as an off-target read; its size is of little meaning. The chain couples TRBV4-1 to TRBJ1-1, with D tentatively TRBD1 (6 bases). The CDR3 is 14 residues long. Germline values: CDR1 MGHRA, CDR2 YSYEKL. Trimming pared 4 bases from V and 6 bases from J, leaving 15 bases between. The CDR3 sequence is CASSPLEAGAEAFF. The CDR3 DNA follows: TGCGCCAGCAGCCCATTGGAGGCAGGGGCTGAAGCTTTCTTT.

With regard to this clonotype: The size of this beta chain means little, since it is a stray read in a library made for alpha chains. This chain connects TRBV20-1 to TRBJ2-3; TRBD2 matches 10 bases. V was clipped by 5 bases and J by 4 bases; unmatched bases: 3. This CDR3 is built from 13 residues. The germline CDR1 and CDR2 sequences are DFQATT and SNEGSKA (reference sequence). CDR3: CSAPGTSADTQYF. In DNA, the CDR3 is TGCAGTGCTCCCGGGACTAGCGCAGATACGCAGTATTTT.

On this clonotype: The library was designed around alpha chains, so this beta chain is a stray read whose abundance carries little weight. The DNA for the CDR3 is TGTGCCAGCAGCTTCGAGGGCCTAGATACGCAGTATTTT. Amino acid sequence: CASSFEGLDTQYF. V is TRBV7-2 and J is TRBJ2-3, with D perhaps TRBD2 (5 bases). The CDR3 contains 13 residues. V lost 3 bases to trimming and J lost 5 bases, with 9 bases between them. CDR1 SGHTA and CDR2 FQGNSA come from the germline V gene.

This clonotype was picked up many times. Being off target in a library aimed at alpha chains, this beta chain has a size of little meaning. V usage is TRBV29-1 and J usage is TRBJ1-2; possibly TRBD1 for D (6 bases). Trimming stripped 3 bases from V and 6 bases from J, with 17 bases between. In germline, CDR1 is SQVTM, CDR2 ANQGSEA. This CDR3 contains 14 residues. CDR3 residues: CSVERGLQGNGYTF. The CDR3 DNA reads TGCAGCGTTGAGAGGGGCCTACAGGGTAATGGCTACACCTTC.

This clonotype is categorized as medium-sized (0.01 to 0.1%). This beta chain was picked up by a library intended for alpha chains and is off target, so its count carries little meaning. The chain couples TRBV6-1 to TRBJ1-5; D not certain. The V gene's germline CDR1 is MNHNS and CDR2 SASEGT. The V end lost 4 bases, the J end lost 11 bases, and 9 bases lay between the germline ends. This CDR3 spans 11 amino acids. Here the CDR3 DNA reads TGTGCCAGCAGTGGGGCAGTGGCCCAGCATTTT. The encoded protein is CASSGAVAQHF.

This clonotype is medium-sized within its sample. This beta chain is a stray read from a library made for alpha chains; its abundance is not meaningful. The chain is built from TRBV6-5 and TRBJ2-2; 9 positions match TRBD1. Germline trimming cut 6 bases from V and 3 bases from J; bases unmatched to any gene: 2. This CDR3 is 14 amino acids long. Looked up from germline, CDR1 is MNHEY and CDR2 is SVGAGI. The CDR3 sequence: CASRRDRDTGELFF. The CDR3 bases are TGTGCCAGCAGGCGGGACAGGGACACCGGGGAGCTGTTTTTT.

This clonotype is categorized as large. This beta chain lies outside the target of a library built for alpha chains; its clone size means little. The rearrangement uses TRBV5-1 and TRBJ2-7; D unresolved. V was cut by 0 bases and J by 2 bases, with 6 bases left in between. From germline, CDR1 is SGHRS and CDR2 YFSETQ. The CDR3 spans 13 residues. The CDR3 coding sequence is TGCGCCAGCAGCTTGGCGGACGCCTACGAGCAGTACTTC. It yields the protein CASSLADAYEQYF.

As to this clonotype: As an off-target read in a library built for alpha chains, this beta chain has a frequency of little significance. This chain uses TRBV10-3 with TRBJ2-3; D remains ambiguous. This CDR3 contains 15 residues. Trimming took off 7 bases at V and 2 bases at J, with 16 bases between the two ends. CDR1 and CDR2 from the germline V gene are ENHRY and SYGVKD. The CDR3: CAITVGRALTDTQYF. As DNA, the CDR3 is TGTGCCATCACCGTAGGACGGGCCCTCACAGATACGCAGTATTTT.

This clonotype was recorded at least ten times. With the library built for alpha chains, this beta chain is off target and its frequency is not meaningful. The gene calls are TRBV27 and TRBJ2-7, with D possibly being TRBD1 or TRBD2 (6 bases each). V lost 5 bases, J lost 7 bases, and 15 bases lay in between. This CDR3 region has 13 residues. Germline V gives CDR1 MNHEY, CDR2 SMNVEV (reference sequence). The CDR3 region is CASSGGGGGEQYF. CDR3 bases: TGTGCCAGCAGTGGTGGAGGGGGTGGTGAGCAGTACTTC.

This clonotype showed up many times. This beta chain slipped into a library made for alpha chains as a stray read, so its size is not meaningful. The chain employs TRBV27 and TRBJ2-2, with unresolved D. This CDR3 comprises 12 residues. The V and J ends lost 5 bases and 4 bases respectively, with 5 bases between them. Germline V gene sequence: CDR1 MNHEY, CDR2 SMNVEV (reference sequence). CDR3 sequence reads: CASSTSTGELFF. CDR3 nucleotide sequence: TGTGCCAGCAGTACCTCCACCGGGGAGCTGTTTTTT.

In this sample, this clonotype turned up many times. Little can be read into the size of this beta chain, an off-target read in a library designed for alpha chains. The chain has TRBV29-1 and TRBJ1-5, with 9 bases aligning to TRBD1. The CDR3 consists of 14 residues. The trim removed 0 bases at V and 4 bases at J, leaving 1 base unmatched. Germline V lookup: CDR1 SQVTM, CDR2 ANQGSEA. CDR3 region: CSVEETGGNQPQHF. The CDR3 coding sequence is TGCAGCGTTGAAGAGACAGGGGGGAATCAGCCCCAGCATTTT.

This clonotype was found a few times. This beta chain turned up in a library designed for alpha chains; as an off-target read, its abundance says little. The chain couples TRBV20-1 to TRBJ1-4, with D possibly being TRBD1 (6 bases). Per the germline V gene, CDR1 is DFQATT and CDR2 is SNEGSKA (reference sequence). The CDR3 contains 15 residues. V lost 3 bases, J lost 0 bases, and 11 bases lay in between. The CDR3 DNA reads TGCAGTGCTAGGGACAGCGACTCAACTAATGAAAAACTGTTTTTT. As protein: CSARDSDSTNEKLFF.

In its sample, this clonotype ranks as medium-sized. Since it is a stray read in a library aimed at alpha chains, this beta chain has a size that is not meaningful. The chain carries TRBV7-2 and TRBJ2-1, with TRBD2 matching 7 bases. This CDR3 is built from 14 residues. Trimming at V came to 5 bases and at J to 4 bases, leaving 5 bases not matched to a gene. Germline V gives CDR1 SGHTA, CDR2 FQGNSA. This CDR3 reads CASSHLAAYNEQFF. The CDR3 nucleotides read TGTGCCAGCAGCCACCTAGCGGCATACAATGAGCAGTTCTTC.

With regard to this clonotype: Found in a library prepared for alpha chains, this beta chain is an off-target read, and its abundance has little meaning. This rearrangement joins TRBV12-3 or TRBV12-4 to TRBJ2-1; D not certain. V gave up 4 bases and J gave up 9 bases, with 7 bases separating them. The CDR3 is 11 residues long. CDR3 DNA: TGTGCCAGCAGTTACCAGACTGAGCAGTTCTTC. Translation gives CASSYQTEQFF.

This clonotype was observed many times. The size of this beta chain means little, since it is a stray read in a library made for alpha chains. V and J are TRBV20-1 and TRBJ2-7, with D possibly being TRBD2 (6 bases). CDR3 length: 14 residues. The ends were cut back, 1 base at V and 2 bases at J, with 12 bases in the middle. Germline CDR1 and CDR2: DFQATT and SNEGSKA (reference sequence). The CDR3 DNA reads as TGCAGTGCTAGAGGTGGCGGGAACACCTACGAGCAGTACTTC. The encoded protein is CSARGGGNTYEQYF.

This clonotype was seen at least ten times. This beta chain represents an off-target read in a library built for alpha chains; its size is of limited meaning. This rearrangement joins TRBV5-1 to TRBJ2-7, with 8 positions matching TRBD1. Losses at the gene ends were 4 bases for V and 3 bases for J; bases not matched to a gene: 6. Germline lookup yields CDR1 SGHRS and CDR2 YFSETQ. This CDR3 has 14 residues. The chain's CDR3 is CASSPDREDYEQYF. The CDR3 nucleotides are TGCGCCAGCAGCCCGGACAGGGAGGACTACGAGCAGTACTTC.